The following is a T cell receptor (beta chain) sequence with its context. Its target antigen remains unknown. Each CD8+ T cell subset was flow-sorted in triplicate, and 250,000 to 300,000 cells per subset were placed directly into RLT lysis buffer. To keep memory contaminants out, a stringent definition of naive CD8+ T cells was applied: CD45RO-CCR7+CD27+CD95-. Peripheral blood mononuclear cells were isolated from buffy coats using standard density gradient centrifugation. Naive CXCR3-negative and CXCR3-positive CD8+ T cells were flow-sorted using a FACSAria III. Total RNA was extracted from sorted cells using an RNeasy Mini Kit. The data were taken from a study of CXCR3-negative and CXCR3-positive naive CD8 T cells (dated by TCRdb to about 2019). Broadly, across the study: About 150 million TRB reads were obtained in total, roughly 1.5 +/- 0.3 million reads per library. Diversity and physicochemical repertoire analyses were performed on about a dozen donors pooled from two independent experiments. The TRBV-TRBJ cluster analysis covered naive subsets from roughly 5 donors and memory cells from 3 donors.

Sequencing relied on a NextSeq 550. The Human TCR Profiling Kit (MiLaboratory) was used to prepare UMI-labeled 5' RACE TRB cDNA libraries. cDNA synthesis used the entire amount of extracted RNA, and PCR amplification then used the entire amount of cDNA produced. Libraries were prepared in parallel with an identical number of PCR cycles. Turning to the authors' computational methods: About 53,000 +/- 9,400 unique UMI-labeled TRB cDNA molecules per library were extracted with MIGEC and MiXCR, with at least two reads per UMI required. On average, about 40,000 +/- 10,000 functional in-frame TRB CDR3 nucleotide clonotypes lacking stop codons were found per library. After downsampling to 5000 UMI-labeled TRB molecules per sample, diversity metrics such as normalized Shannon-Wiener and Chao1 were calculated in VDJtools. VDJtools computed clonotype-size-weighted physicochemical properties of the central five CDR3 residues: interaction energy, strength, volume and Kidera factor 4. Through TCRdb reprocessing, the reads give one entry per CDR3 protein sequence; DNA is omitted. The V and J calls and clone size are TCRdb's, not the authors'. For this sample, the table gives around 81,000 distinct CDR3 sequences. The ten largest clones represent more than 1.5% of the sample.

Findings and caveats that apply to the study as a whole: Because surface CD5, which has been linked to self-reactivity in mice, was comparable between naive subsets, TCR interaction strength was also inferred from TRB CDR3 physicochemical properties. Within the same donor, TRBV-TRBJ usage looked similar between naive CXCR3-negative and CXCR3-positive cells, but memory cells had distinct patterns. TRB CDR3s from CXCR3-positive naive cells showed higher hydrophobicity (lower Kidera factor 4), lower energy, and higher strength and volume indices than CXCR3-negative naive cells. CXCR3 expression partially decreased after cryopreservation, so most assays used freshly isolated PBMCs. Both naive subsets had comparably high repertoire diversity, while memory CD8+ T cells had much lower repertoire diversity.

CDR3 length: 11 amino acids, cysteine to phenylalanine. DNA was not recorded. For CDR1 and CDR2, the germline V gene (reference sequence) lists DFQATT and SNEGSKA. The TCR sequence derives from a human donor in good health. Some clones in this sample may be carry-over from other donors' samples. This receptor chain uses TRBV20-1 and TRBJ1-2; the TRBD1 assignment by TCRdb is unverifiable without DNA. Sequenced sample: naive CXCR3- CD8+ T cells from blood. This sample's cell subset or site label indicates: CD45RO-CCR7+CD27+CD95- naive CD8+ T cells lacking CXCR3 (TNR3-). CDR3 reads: CSAYPGGGYTF.